Presented here are 9 T cell receptor beta chains from one specimen sequenced in a study of T cells in Graves' hyperthyroidism and ophthalmopathy. Amplification yielded TCR beta CDR3 regions, with RNA transcripts as the source. The TCR CDR3 was amplified in a first-round RT-PCR using the HTBI primer set. MiXCR was run by TCRdb on the multiplex PCR reads, yielding one entry per CDR3 protein. The table records hundreds of thousands of distinct CDR3 sequences, about 15% of them present only once. The sequenced sample consisted of blood. These receptors were collected from a woman aged 18-29 years with Graves' hyperthyroidism.

In this sample, this clonotype turned up many times. J is TRBJ2-1 and V is TRBV29-1; TRBD1 is a possible D gene (5 bases). This CDR3 contains 14 residues. The germline gives CDR1 SQVTM, CDR2 ANQGSEA. V gave up 3 bases and J gave up 0 bases, with 9 bases separating them. The CDR3 DNA reads as TGCAGCGTTGAGCAGGGAAGCTCCTACAATGAGCAGTTCTTC. It yields the protein CSVEQGSSYNEQFF.

The chain joins TRBV6-1 to TRBJ1-1; D not certain. This CDR3 has 14 amino acids. V was clipped by 5 bases and J by 6 bases, with 16 bases between them. CDR1 and CDR2 (germline): MNHNS, SASEGT. Here the CDR3 DNA reads TGTGCCAGCAGTCCAATGGGCCCGGAAGCTGAAGCTTTCTTT. This codes for CASSPMGPEAEAFF.

Many counts were recorded for this clonotype. The V call is TRBV5-1, the J call TRBJ2-3; TRBD1 or TRBD2 may be the D gene (5 bases each). This CDR3 has 16 residues. V gave up 5 bases and J gave up 5 bases, with 21 bases separating them. CDR1 and CDR2 (germline): SGHRS, YFSETQ. The CDR3 sequence is CASSTGTRHPKDTQYF. CDR3 coding DNA: TGCGCCAGCAGTACCGGGACCCGTCACCCGAAAGATACGCAGTATTTT.

This chain joins TRBV7-2 and TRBJ2-1; D is possibly TRBD2 (5 bases). The CDR3 runs 15 residues. The germline V gene has CDR1 SGHTA and CDR2 FQGNSA. V lost 5 bases to trimming and J lost 4 bases, with 15 bases between them. In DNA form, the CDR3 reads TGTGCCAGCAGCCCTGAACTAGACATGTACAATGAGCAGTTCTTC. Translating gives CASSPELDMYNEQFF.

This clonotype showed up many times. This chain connects TRBV27 to TRBJ2-7; 8 bases match TRBD2. Germline V gives CDR1 MNHEY, CDR2 SMNVEV (reference sequence). Germline trimming cut 5 bases from V and 6 bases from J; bases unmatched to any gene: 15. CDR3 length: 16 amino acids. CDR3 sequence (DNA): TGTGCCAGCAGTCCCGAGGCGACTAGCGCGGTCGGCGAGCAGTACTTC. It is translated as CASSPEATSAVGEQYF.

This clonotype has a count of ten or more. The chain joins TRBV6-5 to TRBJ1-2, with D possibly matching TRBD1 (6 bases). CDR1 and CDR2 (germline): MNHEY, SVGAGI. The CDR3 spans 14 residues. Trimming stripped 0 bases from V and 3 bases from J, with 8 bases between. CDR3 region: CASSYSGQDYGYTF. The CDR3 coding sequence is TGTGCCAGCAGTTACTCGGGACAAGACTATGGCTACACCTTC.

In this sample, this clonotype turned up a few times. The rearrangement links TRBV6-1 to TRBJ1-6; 9 bases agree with TRBD1. V was clipped by 8 bases and J by 14 bases; unmatched bases: 1. This CDR3 is 10 amino acids long. Germline loops: CDR1 MNHNS, CDR2 SASEGT. CDR3 coding DNA: TGTGCCAGCGGGACAGGGTCCCTCCACTTT. Protein product: CASGTGSLHF.

This clonotype was recorded at least ten times. The chain uses TRBV12-3 or TRBV12-4 and TRBJ1-5; D may be TRBD1 (5 bases). This CDR3 spans 14 amino acids. V was pared by 5 bases and J by 0 bases, with 8 bases between. The CDR3 protein is CASSPTVSNQPQHF. In DNA form, the CDR3 reads TGTGCCAGCAGTCCGACAGTTAGCAATCAGCCCCAGCATTTT.

This clonotype was picked up many times. This chain joins TRBV12-3 or TRBV12-4 and TRBJ2-5; TRBD2 is a possible D gene (7 bases). The V end was cut by 1 base, the J end by 0 bases, with 15 bases between. CDR3 length equals 17 residues. The CDR3 DNA follows: TGTGCCAGCAGTTTAGTTGGGGGGGGGCCAGACCAAGAGACCCAGTACTTC. Its translation: CASSLVGGGPDQETQYF.